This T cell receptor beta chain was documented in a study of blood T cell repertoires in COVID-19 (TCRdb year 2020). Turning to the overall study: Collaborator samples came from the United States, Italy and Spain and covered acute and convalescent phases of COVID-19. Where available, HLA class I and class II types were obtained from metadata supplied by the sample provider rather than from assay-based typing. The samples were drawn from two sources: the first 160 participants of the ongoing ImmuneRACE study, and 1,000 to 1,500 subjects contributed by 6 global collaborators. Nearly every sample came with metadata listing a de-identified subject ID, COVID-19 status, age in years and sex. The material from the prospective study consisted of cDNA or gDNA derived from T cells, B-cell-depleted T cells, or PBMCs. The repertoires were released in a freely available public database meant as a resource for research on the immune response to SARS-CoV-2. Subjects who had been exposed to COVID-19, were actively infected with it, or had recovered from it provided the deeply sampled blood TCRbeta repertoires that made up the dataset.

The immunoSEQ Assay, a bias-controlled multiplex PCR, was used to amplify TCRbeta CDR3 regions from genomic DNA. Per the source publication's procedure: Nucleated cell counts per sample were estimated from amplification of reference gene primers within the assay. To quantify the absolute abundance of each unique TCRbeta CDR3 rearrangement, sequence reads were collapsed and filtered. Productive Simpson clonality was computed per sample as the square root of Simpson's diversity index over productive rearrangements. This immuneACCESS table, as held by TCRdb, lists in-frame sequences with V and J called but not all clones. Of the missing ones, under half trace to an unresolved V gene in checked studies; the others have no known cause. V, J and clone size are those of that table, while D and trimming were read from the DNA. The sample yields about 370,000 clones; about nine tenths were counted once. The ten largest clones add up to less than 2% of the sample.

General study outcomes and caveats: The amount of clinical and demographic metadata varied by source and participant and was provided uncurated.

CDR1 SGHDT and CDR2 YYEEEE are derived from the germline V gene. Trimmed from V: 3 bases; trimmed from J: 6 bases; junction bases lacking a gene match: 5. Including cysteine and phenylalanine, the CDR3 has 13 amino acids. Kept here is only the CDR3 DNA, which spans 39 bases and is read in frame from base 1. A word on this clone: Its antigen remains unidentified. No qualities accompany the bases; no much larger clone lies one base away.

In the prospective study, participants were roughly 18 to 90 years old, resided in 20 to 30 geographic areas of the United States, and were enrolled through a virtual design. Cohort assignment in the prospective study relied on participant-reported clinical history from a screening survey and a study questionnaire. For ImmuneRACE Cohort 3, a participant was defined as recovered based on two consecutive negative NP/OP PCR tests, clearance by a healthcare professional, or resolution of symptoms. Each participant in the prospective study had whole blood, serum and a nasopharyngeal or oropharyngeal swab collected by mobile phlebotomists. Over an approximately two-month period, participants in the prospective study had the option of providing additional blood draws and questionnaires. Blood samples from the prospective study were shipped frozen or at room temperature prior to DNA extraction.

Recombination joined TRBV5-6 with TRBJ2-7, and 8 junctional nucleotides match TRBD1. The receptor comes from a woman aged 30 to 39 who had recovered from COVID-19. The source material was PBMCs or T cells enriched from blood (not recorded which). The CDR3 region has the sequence CASSSPDRGEQYF. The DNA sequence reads TGTGCCAGCAGCTCTCCTGACAGGGGCGAGCAGTACTTC.